One T cell receptor (beta chain) is described in this entry. The target antigen is unknown. These data are taken from a study of OX40 agonist ivuxolimab in advanced cancers. Study details: Patients received the agonistic anti-OX40 (CD134) antibody ivuxolimab. Partial responses were seen in three patients, one with hepatocellular carcinoma and two with cutaneous melanoma. At doses from 0.01 to 10 mg/kg, patients were given intravenous ivuxolimab every 2 weeks.

Study results and caveats: Both CD4+ and CD8+ T cell populations in blood had undergone clonal expansion by week 6 at 0.1 to 3.0 mg/kg.

The data were produced by immunoSEQ multiplex PCR, yet TCRdb's version contains in-frame clones alone and is incomplete. The table records about 80,000 clones, about four fifths of them present only once. Germline assignment: CDR1 MNHEY and CDR2 SVGAGI. V lost 7 bases, J lost 10 bases, and 10 bases lay in between. The CDR3 totals 11 residues. The sequence derives from an adult with an advanced solid tumor such as melanoma, head and neck, liver or kidney cancer. Specimen: CD4+ or CD8+ T cells sorted from blood, collected in a trial of the OX40 agonist ivuxolimab. The rearrangement uses TRBV6-5 and TRBJ1-4, with D possibly TRBD1 on 5 matching bases. CDR3 DNA sequence: TGTGCCAGCATGTCTGGGGGAAAACTGTTTTTT. Its translation is CASMSGGKLFF.